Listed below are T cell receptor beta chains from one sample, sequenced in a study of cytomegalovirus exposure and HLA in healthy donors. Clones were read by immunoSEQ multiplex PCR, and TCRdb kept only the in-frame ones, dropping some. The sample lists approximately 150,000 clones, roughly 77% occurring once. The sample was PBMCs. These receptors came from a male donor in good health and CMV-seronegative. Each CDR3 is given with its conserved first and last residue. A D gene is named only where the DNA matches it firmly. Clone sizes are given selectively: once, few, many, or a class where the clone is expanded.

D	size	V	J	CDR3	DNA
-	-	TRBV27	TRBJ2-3	CASSPDWGRDTQYF	TGTGCCAGCAGTCCCGACTGGGGCAGAGATACGCAGTATTTT
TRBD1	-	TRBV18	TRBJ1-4	CASSPRQGPNEKLFF	TGTGCCAGCTCACCGAGACAGGGACCTAATGAAAAACTGTTTTTT
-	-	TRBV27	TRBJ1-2	CASSLAQGAGYTF	TGTGCCAGCAGTTTGGCCCAAGGGGCGGGCTACACCTTC
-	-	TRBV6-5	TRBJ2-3	CASSSPGSLADTQYF	TGTGCCAGCAGTTCCCCAGGGTCGTTAGCAGATACGCAGTATTTT
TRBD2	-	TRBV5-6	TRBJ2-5	CASSPRLAGTETQYF	TGTGCCAGCAGCCCCCGACTAGCGGGAACGGAGACCCAGTACTTC
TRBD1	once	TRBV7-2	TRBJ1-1	CASRRQGDTEAFF	TGTGCCAGCAGGAGACAGGGCGACACTGAAGCTTTCTTT
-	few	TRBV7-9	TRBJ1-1	CASSPRAGTLSEAFF	TGTGCCAGCAGCCCTCGAGCCGGGACATTAAGTGAAGCTTTCTTT
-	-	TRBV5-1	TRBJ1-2	CASSLAQGAYYGYTF	TGCGCCAGCAGCTTGGCACAGGGAGCCTACTATGGCTACACCTTC
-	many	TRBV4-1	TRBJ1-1	CASSRGGLVLMNTEAFF	TGCGCCAGCAGCCGAGGGGGATTGGTCCTCATGAACACTGAAGCTTTCTTT
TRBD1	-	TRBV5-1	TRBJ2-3	CASSLDRGLRDTQYF	TGCGCCAGCAGCTTGGACAGGGGGCTTAGAGATACGCAGTATTTT
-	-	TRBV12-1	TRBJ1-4	CASRTGQGHEKLFF	TGTGCCAGCAGGACGGGACAGGGGCATGAAAAACTGTTTTTT
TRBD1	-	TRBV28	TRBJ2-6	CASSSGQGVSGANVLTF	TGTGCCAGCAGTTCCGGACAGGGTGTCTCTGGGGCCAACGTCCTGACTTTC
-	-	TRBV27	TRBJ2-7	CASRPAGANSYEQYF	TGTGCCAGCAGGCCCGCAGGGGCTAACTCCTACGAGCAGTACTTC
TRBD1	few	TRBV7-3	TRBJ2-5	CASSQGQGKGETQYF	TGTGCCAGCAGCCAAGGACAGGGAAAGGGGGAGACCCAGTACTTC
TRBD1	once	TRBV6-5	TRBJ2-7	CASSYSGDRASYEQYF	TGTGCCAGCAGTTACTCAGGCGACAGGGCTTCCTACGAGCAGTACTTC
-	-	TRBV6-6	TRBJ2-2	CASSYSGQLNTGELFF	TGTGCCAGCAGTTACAGCGGACAGCTGAACACCGGGGAGCTGTTTTTT
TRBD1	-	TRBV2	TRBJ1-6	CASRGQGGVNNSPLHF	TGTGCCAGCAGGGGACAGGGAGGCGTTAATAATTCACCCCTCCACTTT
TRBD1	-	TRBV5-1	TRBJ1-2	CASLGQGANYGYTF	TGCGCCAGCCTGGGACAGGGGGCTAACTATGGCTACACCTTC
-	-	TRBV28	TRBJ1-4	CASSFATGKDGNEKLFF	TGTGCCAGCAGTTTCGCCACAGGGAAAGACGGTAATGAAAAACTGTTTTTT
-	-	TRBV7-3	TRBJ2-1	CASSPPGSYNEQFF	TGTGCCAGCAGCCCTCCGGGATCCTACAATGAGCAGTTCTTC
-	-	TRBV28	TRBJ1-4	CASSAIDTEATNEKLFF	TGTGCCAGCAGTGCTATAGACACGGAGGCAACTAATGAAAAACTGTTTTTT
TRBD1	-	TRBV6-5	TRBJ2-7	CASRDRGNEQYF	TGTGCCAGCAGGGACAGGGGTAACGAGCAGTACTTC
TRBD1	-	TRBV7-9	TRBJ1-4	CASSLGAGGEKLFF	TGTGCCAGCAGCTTAGGTGCAGGGGGTGAAAAACTGTTTTTT
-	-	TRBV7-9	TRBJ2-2	CASSLSSSANTGELFF	TGTGCCAGCAGCTTGTCCAGCAGCGCGAACACCGGGGAGCTGTTTTTT
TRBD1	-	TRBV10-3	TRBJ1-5	CAISPGQVNQPQHF	TGTGCCATCAGCCCGGGACAGGTCAATCAGCCCCAGCATTTT
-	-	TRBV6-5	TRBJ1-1	CASSYRRNTEAFF	TGTGCCAGCAGTTACCGGAGAAACACTGAAGCTTTCTTT
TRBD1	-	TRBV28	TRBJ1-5	CASSFVQGAQPQHF	TGTGCCAGCAGTTTCGTACAGGGGGCACAGCCCCAGCATTTT
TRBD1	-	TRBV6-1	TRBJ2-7	CASTGTGGTYEQYF	TGTGCCAGCACCGGGACAGGGGGAACCTACGAGCAGTACTTC
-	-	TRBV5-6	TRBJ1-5	CASSLFGVDNQPQHF	TGTGCCAGCAGCTTGTTCGGGGTGGATAATCAGCCCCAGCATTTT
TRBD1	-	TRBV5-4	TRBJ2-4	CASSFRDRGGNIQYF	TGTGCCAGCAGCTTCCGGGACAGGGGGGGAAACATTCAGTACTTC
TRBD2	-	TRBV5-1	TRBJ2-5	CASSLVSGRGETQYF	TGCGCCAGCAGCTTGGTTAGCGGGAGAGGAGAGACCCAGTACTTC
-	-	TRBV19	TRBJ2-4	CASSGTGSNIQYF	TGTGCCAGTAGTGGTACGGGGTCAAACATTCAGTACTTC
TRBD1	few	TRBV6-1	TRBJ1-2	CATITGGRSYTF	TGTGCCACAATAACAGGGGGCCGTAGCTACACCTTC
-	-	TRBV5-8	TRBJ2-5	CASSLEGQQETQYF	TGTGCCAGCAGCTTGGAAGGACAGCAAGAGACCCAGTACTTC
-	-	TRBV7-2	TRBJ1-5	CASSLERLSNQPQHF	TGTGCCAGCAGCTTAGAACGGTTGAGCAATCAGCCCCAGCATTTT
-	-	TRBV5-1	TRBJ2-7	CASSGRGRDLEQYF	TGCGCCAGCAGCGGGCGGGGGCGCGATCTCGAGCAGTACTTC
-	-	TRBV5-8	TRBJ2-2	CASSFQGSGELFF	TGTGCCAGCAGCTTCCAGGGCTCCGGGGAGCTGTTTTTT
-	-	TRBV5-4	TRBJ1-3	CASSLDRGNTIYF	TGTGCCAGCAGCTTGGACAGGGGAAACACCATATATTTT
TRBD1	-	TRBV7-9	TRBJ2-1	CASSPWTGYNEQFF	TGTGCCAGCAGCCCTTGGACAGGATACAATGAGCAGTTCTTC
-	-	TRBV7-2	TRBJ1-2	CASSLELGNGYTF	TGTGCCAGCAGCTTAGAACTAGGGAATGGCTACACCTTC
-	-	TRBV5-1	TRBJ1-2	CASSLGGQLLPTGYTF	TGCGCCAGCAGCTTGGGTGGACAGCTCCTGCCGACTGGCTACACCTTC
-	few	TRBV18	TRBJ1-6	CASSPPATYNSPLHF	TGTGCCAGCTCACCACCGGCCACCTATAATTCACCCCTCCACTTT
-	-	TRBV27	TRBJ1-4	CASSLVPGLSEKLFF	TGTGCCAGCAGTTTAGTTCCAGGTCTTTCTGAAAAACTGTTTTTT
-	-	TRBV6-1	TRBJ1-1	CASSVGRGGTEAFF	TGTGCCAGCAGTGTTGGGAGGGGAGGCACTGAAGCTTTCTTT
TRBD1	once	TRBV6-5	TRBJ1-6	CASKTGGNSPLHF	TGTGCCAGCAAGACAGGGGGTAATTCACCCCTCCACTTT
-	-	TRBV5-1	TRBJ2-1	CASSRARGSYNEQFF	TGCGCCAGCAGCCGAGCGAGAGGGTCCTACAATGAGCAGTTCTTC
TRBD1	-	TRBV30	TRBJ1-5	CAWSIDRAQPQHF	TGTGCCTGGAGTATTGACAGGGCTCAGCCCCAGCATTTT
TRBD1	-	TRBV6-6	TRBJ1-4	CASSPRGLGEKLFF	TGTGCCAGCAGCCCAAGGGGGCTAGGGGAAAAACTGTTTTTT
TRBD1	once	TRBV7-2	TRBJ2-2	CASSRDRVNTGELFF	TGTGCCAGCAGCCGGGACAGGGTCAACACCGGGGAGCTGTTTTTT
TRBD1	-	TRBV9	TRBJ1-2	CASSVGGQVYGYTF	TGTGCCAGCAGCGTAGGGGGACAGGTCTATGGCTACACCTTC
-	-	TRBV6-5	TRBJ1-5	CASSPLNSNQPQHF	TGTGCCAGCAGCCCACTCAATAGCAATCAGCCCCAGCATTTT